The 31 T cell receptor beta chains below all came from one sample that was sequenced in a study of blood T cell repertoires in COVID-19. Profiled with immunoSEQ multiplex PCR; TCRdb holds only in-frame clones, not every one. This sample has 250,000 to 350,000 clones, with 90% found just once. Sequenced: peripheral blood. Receptor source: a woman in her 30s with COVID-19, enrolled during active disease.

The rearrangement uses TRBV2 and TRBJ2-3, with 8 bases fitting TRBD2. With V trimmed by 2 bases and J by 5 bases, 0 bases remained unmatched. The CDR3 runs to 13 residues. Germline V gene lookup returns CDR1 SNHLY and CDR2 FYNNEI. The CDR3 bases are TGTGCCAGCAGTGAACTAGCGGGAGATACGCAGTATTTT. It yields the protein CASSELAGDTQYF.

This chain uses TRBV11-2 with TRBJ2-7; TRBD2 aligns across 9 bases. V lost 5 bases, J lost 2 bases, and 4 bases stayed unmatched. CDR3 size: 14 residues. Per the germline V gene, CDR1 is SGHAT and CDR2 is FQNNGV. The CDR3: CASSPIAGAYEQYF. The CDR3 DNA sequence: TGTGCCAGCAGCCCCATAGCGGGAGCCTACGAGCAGTACTTC.

The chain carries TRBV11-2 and TRBJ2-3; 9 bases are a match to TRBD2. Unmatched junction bases numbered 3, after V lost 5 bases and J lost 3 bases. The germline CDR1 and CDR2 sequences are SGHAT and FQNNGV. This CDR3 has 14 amino acids. CDR3 coding DNA: TGTGCCAGCAGCAAGGGACTAGCAACAGATACGCAGTATTTT. It specifies CASSKGLATDTQYF. Complete variable domain (other parts from reference TRBV11-2 and TRBJ2-3): EAGVAQSPRYKIIEKRQSVAFWCNPISGHATLYWYQQILGQGPKLLIQFQNNGVVDDSQLPKDRFSAERLKGVDSTLKIQPAKLEDSAVYLCASSKGLATDTQYFGPGTRLTVL.

The V call is TRBV6-4, the J call TRBJ1-5; D might be TRBD1 (5 bases). The V end was cut by 3 bases, the J end by 0 bases, with 6 bases between. The CDR3 is made up of 14 amino acids. Germline V gene data show CDR1 as MRHNA and CDR2 as SNTAGT. The CDR3: CASSEQASNQPQHF. CDR3 DNA: TGTGCCAGCAGTGAACAGGCTAGCAATCAGCCCCAGCATTTT.

The chain links TRBV5-1 to TRBJ1-1, with 10 nucleotides matching TRBD1. The germline CDR1 and CDR2 sequences are SGHRS and YFSETQ. Trimming took 0 bases from V and 8 from J; bases not matched to a gene: 4. The CDR3 sequence is 14 residues long. The CDR3 region is CASSLEGQGREAFF. DNA for the CDR3: TGCGCCAGCAGCTTGGAGGGACAGGGGCGGGAAGCTTTCTTT.

The chain recombines TRBV19 with TRBJ2-5; TRBD2 is a possible D gene (5 bases). The CDR3 is 14 amino acids. The germline CDR1 and CDR2 sequences are LNHDA and SQIVND (reference sequence). V gave up 3 bases and J gave up 6 bases, with 14 bases separating them. The DNA of the CDR3 is TGTGCCAGTAGTATGGTGTCCGGGGAGAAGACCCAGTACTTC. This codes for CASSMVSGEKTQYF.

This chain connects TRBV30 to TRBJ1-3, with 9 nucleotides matching TRBD1. V gave up 2 bases and J gave up 4 bases; unmatched junction bases: 9. Germline V gives CDR1 GTSNPN, CDR2 SVGIG (reference sequence). The CDR3 spans 16 residues. CDR3 sequence reads: CAWSPPRTGVGNTIYF. CDR3 in DNA: TGTGCCTGGAGTCCCCCAAGGACAGGGGTGGGAAACACCATATATTTT.

V is TRBV6-7 and J is TRBJ2-7; 10 nucleotides align to TRBD2. TRBV6-7 has ORF status, its function being uncertain. V lost 5 bases, J lost 6 bases, and 10 bases stayed unmatched. This CDR3 has 15 amino acids. CDR3 residues: CASSPPLAGDGEQYF. The CDR3, as DNA: TGTGCCAGCAGTCCGCCCCTAGCGGGAGACGGCGAGCAGTACTTC.

This chain joins TRBV2 and TRBJ1-2; a weak D match, TRBD1 (6 bases). Trimming left V 6 bases short and J 3 bases short, with 23 bases between. The CDR3 extends over 17 amino acids. Germline V CDR1 and CDR2: SNHLY, FYNNEI. CDR3 bases: TGTGCCAGCAGCTCCCGGGCGCGGGGGGCGAAGGACTATGGCTACACCTTC. This codes for CASSSRARGAKDYGYTF.

V is TRBV2 and J is TRBJ1-3; 7 nucleotides line up with TRBD1. The germline V gene encodes CDR1 SNHLY and CDR2 FYNNEI. J gave up 0 bases and V 8 bases, and 7 bases lay outside the gene matches. The CDR3 extends over 15 amino acids. CDR3 region: CASEPTGASGNTIYF. DNA for the CDR3: TGTGCCAGCGAACCCACAGGGGCCTCTGGAAACACCATATATTTT.

The J gene is TRBJ2-1, the V gene TRBV28, with 13 bases aligning to TRBD2. Per germline, CDR1 MDHEN and CDR2 SYDVKM. This CDR3 is 15 amino acids long. The J segment lost 8 bases and the V segment lost 5 bases, leaving 6 bases of the junction unmatched. The CDR3 bases are TGTGCCAGCAGTCTCCCGGGACTAGCGGGATATGAGCAGTTCTTC. Translated, it gives CASSLPGLAGYEQFF.

As for this clone: The junction departs from germline at one end; a sequencing error may be responsible. V is TRBV4-2 and J is TRBJ2-2; D is possibly TRBD2 (6 bases). The germline V gene has CDR1 LGHNA and CDR2 YNFKEQ. The CDR3 sequence is 15 residues long. CDR3 sequence: CASSQEGGNPGELFF. The CDR3 region has the DNA TGTGCCAGCAGCCAAGAAGGCGGGAACCCCGGGGAGCTGTTTTTT.

The chain combines TRBV4-3 with TRBJ1-2; possibly TRBD1 for D (5 bases). The V and J ends lost 1 base and 6 bases respectively, with 15 bases between them. The CDR3 contains 15 residues. Germline loops: CDR1 LGHNA, CDR2 YSLEER. The CDR3 bases are TGCGCCAGCAGCCAAGCCTGGACACCCCTGAATGGCTACACCTTC. Translation: CASSQAWTPLNGYTF.

V is TRBV2 and J is TRBJ1-1; D is possibly TRBD1 (5 bases). V was trimmed by 6 bases and J by 4 bases, leaving 15 bases between them. The CDR3 sequence is 14 residues long. Germline-derived CDR1 and CDR2 are SNHLY and FYNNEI. The CDR3 region is CASREKQGGTEAFF. CDR3 in DNA: TGTGCCAGCAGAGAAAAGCAGGGTGGCACTGAAGCTTTCTTT.

The chain couples TRBV6-5 to TRBJ1-2; 7 positions match TRBD1. J gave up 4 bases and V 0 bases, and 8 bases lay outside the gene matches. The CDR3 has 16 residues. In germline, CDR1 is MNHEY, CDR2 SVGAGI. For the CDR3, the DNA is TGTGCCAGCAGTTACTCACCGAGGCAGGGGGTCTATGGCTACACCTTC. This encodes CASSYSPRQGVYGYTF.

In nucleotides, the CDR3 is TGTGCCATCCCCGGGGGGAGTGACACCGGGGAGCTGTTTTTT. Its translation: CAIPGGSDTGELFF. V gene TRBV2 combines with J gene TRBJ2-2; the match to TRBD2 covers 7 bases. This CDR3 comprises 14 residues. J was trimmed by 3 bases and V by 10 bases; bases with no gene match: 8. The germline V gene encodes CDR1 SNHLY and CDR2 FYNNEI.

The chain links TRBV12-3 or TRBV12-4 to TRBJ2-1; D is uncertain. This CDR3 region has 12 residues. Trimming removed 2 bases from V and 15 bases from J, with 14 bases in between. In DNA form, the CDR3 reads TGTGCCAGCAGTTTAAAGGCAGCCTGGAGGTTCTTC. This gives the protein CASSLKAAWRFF.

This chain uses TRBV3-1 (or the pseudogene TRBV3-2) with TRBJ1-4, with a tentative D call TRBD1 (5 bases). This CDR3 region has 13 residues. The germline V gene has CDR1 LGHDT and CDR2 YNNKEL (reference sequence). Trimming pared 4 bases from V and 6 bases from J, leaving 9 bases between. The CDR3 sequence: CASSRGGDEKLFF. Written as DNA, the CDR3 is TGTGCCAGCAGCCGGGGGGGTGATGAAAAACTGTTTTTT.

The V gene is TRBV30, the J gene TRBJ2-1, with 8 bases fitting TRBD2. The CDR3 has 13 residues. The J segment lost 7 bases and the V segment lost 4 bases, leaving 6 bases of the junction unmatched. Germline CDR1 is GTSNPN and CDR2 is SVGIG (reference sequence). CDR3 coding DNA: TGTGCCTGGAACGCGGGAGGCGAGAATGAGCAGTTCTTC. Its protein product is CAWNAGGENEQFF.

To note about this clone: Other nucleotide sequences from this sample produce the same CDR3. J is TRBJ2-5 and V is TRBV5-1, with 8 bases lining up with TRBD1. The germline CDR1 and CDR2 sequences are SGHRS and YFSETQ. The CDR3 is 14 amino acids. V trimming: 2 bases; J trimming: 1 base; junction bases outside the gene matches: 1. The CDR3 here is CASSLGQGQETQYF. CDR3 in DNA: TGCGCCAGCAGCTTAGGACAGGGCCAAGAGACCCAGTACTTC.

The rearrangement links TRBV28 to TRBJ2-2; D is unclear. The CDR3 consists of 13 residues. Germline CDR1 reads MDHEN; CDR2 reads SYDVKM. Trimming took off 10 bases at V and 1 base at J, with 10 bases between the two ends. CDR3 bases: TGTGCCACCTTCGCAGGGAACACCGGGGAGCTGTTTTTT. Translating gives CATFAGNTGELFF.

This clone was seen a single time. This chain uses TRBV2 with TRBJ1-1; possible D gene TRBD1, 6 bases. V gave up 7 bases and J gave up 0 bases, with 12 bases separating them. CDR1 SNHLY and CDR2 FYNNEI come from the germline V gene. CDR3 length: 14 amino acids. CDR3: CASTKGVMNTEAFF. CDR3 coding DNA: TGTGCCAGCACTAAGGGGGTCATGAACACTGAAGCTTTCTTT.

The J gene is TRBJ2-1, the V gene TRBV30; D perhaps matches TRBD2 (5 bases). The length of the CDR3 is 12 residues. Trimming stripped 3 bases from V and 10 bases from J, with 13 bases between. Germline V gene lookup returns CDR1 GTSNPN and CDR2 SVGIG (reference sequence). CDR3 sequence (DNA): TGTGCCTGGAGAAACCCTCGGGAAGAGCAGTTCTTC. This sequence encodes CAWRNPREEQFF. Filled out from reference TRBV30 and TRBJ2-1, the complete variable domain reads SQTIHQWPATLVQPVGSPLSLECTVEGTSNPNLYWYRQAAGRGLQLLFYSVGIGQISSEVPQNLSASRPQDRQFILSSKKLLLSDSGFYLCAWRNPREEQFFGPGTRLTVL.

This sequence joins TRBV28 and TRBJ1-2; tentative D call: TRBD1 (6 bases). Germline V gene sequence: CDR1 MDHEN, CDR2 SYDVKM. The CDR3 sequence is 14 residues long. The V and J ends lost 5 bases and 7 bases respectively, with 17 bases between them. This CDR3 reads CASSTGQTSPGYTF. CDR3 sequence (DNA): TGTGCCAGCAGTACTGGACAGACTAGCCCTGGCTACACCTTC.

This sequence joins TRBV10-3 and TRBJ2-1; TRBD1 aligns across 11 bases. Germline V gene data show CDR1 as ENHRY and CDR2 as SYGVKD. The junction had 3 bases not matched to a gene; V was cut back by 2 bases and J by 6 bases. The CDR3 contains 15 residues. CDR3 bases: TGTGCCATCAGTGAGGGGACAGGGGGGTCCAATGAGCAGTTCTTC. Translated: CAISEGTGGSNEQFF.

The chain has TRBV28 and TRBJ1-6; no firm D call. Per the germline V gene, CDR1 is MDHEN and CDR2 is SYDVKM. CDR3 size: 14 residues. Trimming cost V 3 bases and J 9 bases, with 12 bases left between them. The CDR3 spells CASSFDGVGSPLHF. CDR3 coding DNA: TGTGCCAGCAGTTTTGACGGGGTCGGTTCACCCCTCCACTTT.

V is TRBV5-1 and J is TRBJ1-2, with TRBD1 identical over 9 bases. Germline lookup yields CDR1 SGHRS and CDR2 YFSETQ. V shed 3 bases and J 4 bases; nucleotides not matched to a gene: 13. The length of the CDR3 is 17 residues. CDR3 DNA: TGCGCCAGCAGCTCGGGACAGGGTTCTCAAAGGAGCTATGGCTACACCTTC. Its protein is CASSSGQGSQRSYGYTF. The complete variable domain, with remaining parts taken from reference TRBV5-1 and TRBJ1-2, reads KAGVTQTPRYLIKTRGQQVTLSCSPISGHRSVSWYQQTPGQGLQFLFEYFSETQRNKGNFPGRFSGRQFSNSRSEMNVSTLELGDSALYLCASSSGQGSQRSYGYTFGSGTRLTVV.

The chain uses TRBV7-9 and TRBJ2-1, with 12 bases aligning to TRBD2. The ends lost 4 bases at V and 9 bases at J; junction bases unmatched: 7. Germline assignment: CDR1 SEHNR and CDR2 FQNEAQ (reference sequence). The CDR3 is 15 residues long. DNA for the CDR3: TGTGCCAGCAGCTCTCGACTAGCGGGAGAGGGTGAGCAGTTCTTC. Protein: CASSSRLAGEGEQFF.

V and J are TRBV30 and TRBJ1-2; 12 bases align to TRBD1. The V gene's germline CDR1 is GTSNPN and CDR2 SVGIG (reference sequence). The CDR3 is 17 residues long. V was clipped by 2 bases and J by 5 bases; unmatched bases: 12. CDR3 protein: CAWSTGTGGSGGYGYTF. In DNA form, the CDR3 reads TGTGCCTGGAGTACCGGGACAGGGGGCTCCGGGGGATATGGCTACACCTTC.

V gene TRBV28 combines with J gene TRBJ2-1; 7 bases are shared with TRBD2. Germline lookup yields CDR1 MDHEN and CDR2 SYDVKM. With V trimmed by 3 bases and J by 2 bases, 4 bases remained unmatched. CDR3 length: 15 amino acids. The CDR3 nucleotides are TGTGCCAGCAGTTTCACGGGAGGCCCCTACAATGAGCAGTTCTTC. It translates to CASSFTGGPYNEQFF.

The chain links TRBV30 to TRBJ1-2, with a weak D call TRBD1 (6 bases). Germline values: CDR1 GTSNPN, CDR2 SVGIG (reference sequence). There are 13 residues in the CDR3. V dropped 2 bases and J dropped 8 bases, with 15 bases sitting between them. The CDR3 here is CAWSSTSRGGYTF. CDR3 bases: TGTGCCTGGAGTTCAACATCCAGGGGCGGCTACACCTTC.